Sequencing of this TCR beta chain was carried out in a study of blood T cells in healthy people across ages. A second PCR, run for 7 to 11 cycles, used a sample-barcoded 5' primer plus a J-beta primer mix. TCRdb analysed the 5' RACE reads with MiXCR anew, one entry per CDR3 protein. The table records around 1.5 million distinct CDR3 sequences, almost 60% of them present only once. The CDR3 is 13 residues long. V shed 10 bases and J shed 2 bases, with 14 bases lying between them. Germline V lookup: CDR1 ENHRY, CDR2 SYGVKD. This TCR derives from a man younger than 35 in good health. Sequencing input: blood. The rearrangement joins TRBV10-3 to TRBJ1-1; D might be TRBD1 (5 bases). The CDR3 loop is CATRDPLNTEAFF. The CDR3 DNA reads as TGTGCCACCCGGGACCCCCTTAACACTGAAGCTTTCTTT.